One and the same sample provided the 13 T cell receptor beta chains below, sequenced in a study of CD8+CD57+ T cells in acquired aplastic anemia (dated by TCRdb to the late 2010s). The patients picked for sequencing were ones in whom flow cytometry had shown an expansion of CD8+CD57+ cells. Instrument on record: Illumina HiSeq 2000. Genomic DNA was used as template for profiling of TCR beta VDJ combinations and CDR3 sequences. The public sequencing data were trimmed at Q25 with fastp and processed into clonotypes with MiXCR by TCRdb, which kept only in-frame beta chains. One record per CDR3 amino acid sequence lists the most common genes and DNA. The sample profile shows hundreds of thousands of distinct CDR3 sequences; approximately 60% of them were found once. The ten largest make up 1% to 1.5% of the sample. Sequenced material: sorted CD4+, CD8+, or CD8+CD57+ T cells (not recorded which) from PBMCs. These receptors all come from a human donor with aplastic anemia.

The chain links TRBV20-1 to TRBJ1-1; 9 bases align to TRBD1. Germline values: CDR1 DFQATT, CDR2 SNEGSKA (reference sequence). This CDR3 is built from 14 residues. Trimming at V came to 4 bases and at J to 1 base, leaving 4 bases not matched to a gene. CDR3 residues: CSATDRGWNTEAFF. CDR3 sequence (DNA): TGCAGTGCTACCGACAGGGGGTGGAACACTGAAGCTTTCTTT.

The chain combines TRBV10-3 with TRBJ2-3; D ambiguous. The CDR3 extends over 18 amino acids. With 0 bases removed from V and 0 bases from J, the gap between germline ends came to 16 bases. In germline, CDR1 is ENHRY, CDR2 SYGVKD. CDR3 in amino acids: CAISESAILTPSTDTQYF. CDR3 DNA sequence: TGTGCCATCAGTGAGTCGGCAATTTTGACCCCTAGCACAGATACGCAGTATTTT.

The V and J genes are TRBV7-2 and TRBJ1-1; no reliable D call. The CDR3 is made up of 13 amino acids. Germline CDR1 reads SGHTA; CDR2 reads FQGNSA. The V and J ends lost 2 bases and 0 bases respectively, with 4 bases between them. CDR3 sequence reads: CASSLQVNTEAFF. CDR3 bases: TGTGCCAGCAGCTTACAAGTGAACACTGAAGCTTTCTTT.

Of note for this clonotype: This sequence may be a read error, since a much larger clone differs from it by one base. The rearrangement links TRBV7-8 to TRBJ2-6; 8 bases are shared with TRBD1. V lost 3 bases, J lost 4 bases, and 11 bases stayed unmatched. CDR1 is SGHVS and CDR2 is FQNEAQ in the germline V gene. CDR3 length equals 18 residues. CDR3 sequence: CASSLGAGGAVGANVLTF. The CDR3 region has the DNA TGTGCCAGCAGCTTGGGGGCAGGGGGCGCGGTAGGGGCCAACGTCCTGACTTTC.

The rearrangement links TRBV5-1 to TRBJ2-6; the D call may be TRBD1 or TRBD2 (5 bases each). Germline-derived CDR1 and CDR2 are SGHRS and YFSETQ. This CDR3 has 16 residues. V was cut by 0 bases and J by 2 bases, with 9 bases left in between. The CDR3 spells CASSLVTGPGANVLTF. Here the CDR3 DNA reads TGCGCCAGCAGCTTGGTTACGGGACCTGGGGCCAACGTCCTGACTTTC.

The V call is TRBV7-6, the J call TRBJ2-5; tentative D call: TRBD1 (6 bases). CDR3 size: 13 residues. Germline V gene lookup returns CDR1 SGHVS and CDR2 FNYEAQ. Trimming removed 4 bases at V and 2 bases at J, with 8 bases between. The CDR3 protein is CASSSGQQETQYF. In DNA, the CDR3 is TGTGCCAGCAGCTCCGGACAGCAAGAGACCCAGTACTTC.

In DNA, the CDR3 is TGTGCCAGTAGTTTCGCCGGGACAAACAATCAGCCCCAGCATTTT. Its translation: CASSFAGTNNQPQHF. This chain joins TRBV19 and TRBJ1-5, with D perhaps TRBD1 (6 bases). The CDR3 totals 15 residues. Trimming shortened V by 5 bases and J by 3 bases, and 14 bases separated the two germline ends. CDR1 is LNHDA and CDR2 is SQIVND in the germline V gene (reference sequence). Complete variable domain (other parts from reference TRBV19 and TRBJ1-5): DGGITQSPKYLFRKEGQNVTLSCEQNLNHDAMYWYRQDPGQGLRLIYYSQIVNDFQKGDIAEGYSVSREKKESFPLTVTSAQKNPTAFYLCASSFAGTNNQPQHFGDGTRLSIL.

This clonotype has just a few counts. CDR3 residues: CATSENRDSPLHF. CDR3 DNA sequence: TGTGCCACCAGTGAGAACAGGGATTCACCCCTCCACTTT. This chain links TRBV24-1 with TRBJ1-6, with a tentative D call TRBD1 (6 bases). The V end lost 4 bases, the J end lost 8 bases, and 8 bases lay between the germline ends. Germline CDR1 KGHDR, CDR2 SFDVKD. This CDR3 spans 13 amino acids.

CDR3 residues: CASSLVGEVGPLHF. The CDR3 nucleotides are TGTGCCAGCAGCTTAGTAGGGGAGGTTGGACCCCTCCACTTT. V usage is TRBV7-8 and J usage is TRBJ1-6, with D perhaps matching TRBD1 (5 bases). V lost 1 base and J 12 bases, leaving 13 bases between the germline ends. The CDR3 covers 14 residues. Germline loops: CDR1 SGHVS, CDR2 FQNEAQ.

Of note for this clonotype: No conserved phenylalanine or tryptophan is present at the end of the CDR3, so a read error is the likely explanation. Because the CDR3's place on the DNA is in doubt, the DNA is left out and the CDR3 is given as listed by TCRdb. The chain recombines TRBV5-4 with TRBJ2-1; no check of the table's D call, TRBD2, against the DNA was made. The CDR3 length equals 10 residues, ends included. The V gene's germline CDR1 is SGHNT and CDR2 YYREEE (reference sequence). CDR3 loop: CASSPGLAGV.

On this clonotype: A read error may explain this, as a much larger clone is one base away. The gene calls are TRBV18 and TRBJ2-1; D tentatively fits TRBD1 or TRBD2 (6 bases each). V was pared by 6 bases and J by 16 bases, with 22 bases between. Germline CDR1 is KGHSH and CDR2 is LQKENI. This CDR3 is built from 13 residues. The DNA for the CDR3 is TGTGCCAGCTCTTCACGGCGGGACACCTGGGGATTCTTC. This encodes CASSSRRDTWGFF.

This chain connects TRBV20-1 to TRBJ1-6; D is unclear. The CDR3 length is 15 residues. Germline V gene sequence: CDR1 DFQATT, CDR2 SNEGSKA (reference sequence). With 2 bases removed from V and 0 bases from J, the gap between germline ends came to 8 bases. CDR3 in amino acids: CSARKDGSYNSPLHF. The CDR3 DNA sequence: TGCAGTGCTAGAAAAGACGGCTCCTATAATTCACCCCTCCACTTT.

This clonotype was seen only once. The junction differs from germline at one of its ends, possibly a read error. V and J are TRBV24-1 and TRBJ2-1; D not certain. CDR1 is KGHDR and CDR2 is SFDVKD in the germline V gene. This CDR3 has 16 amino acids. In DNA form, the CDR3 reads TGTGCCACCAGTGATCATGACTGGAGCTCCTACAGTGAGCAGTTCTTC. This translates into CATSDHDWSSYSEQFF.